This T cell receptor (beta chain) emerged from a study of CD8 T cells in Susac syndrome. About the research overall: Treatment status at blood draw for the Susac syndrome patients was therapy-naive, corticosteroids, or intravenous immunoglobulin alone.

cDNA came from approximately 0.5 to 1 ug RNA primed by random hexamers. From the immunoSEQ multiplex PCR reads, TCRdb called clonotypes with MiXCR, one entry per CDR3 protein. Among under 90,000 distinct CDR3 sequences listed, approximately 94% were seen once. The V gene's germline CDR1 is SGHTA and CDR2 FQGNSA. CDR3 length equals 16 residues. Trimming removed 0 bases from V and 3 bases from J; junction bases left unmatched: 5. The sequenced material came from CD4+ T cells from PBMCs. The chain joins TRBV7-2 to TRBJ2-5; TRBD1 aligns across 9 bases. This receptor was identified in a human donor with Susac syndrome. This CDR3 reads CASSLATGGWEETQYF. For the CDR3, the DNA is TGTGCCAGCAGCTTAGCCACAGGGGGCTGGGAAGAGACCCAGTACTTC. Full variable domain (rest looked up from reference TRBV7-2 and TRBJ2-5): GAGVSQSPSNKVTEKGKDVELRCDPISGHTALYWYRQSLGQGLEFLIYFQGNSAPDKSGLPSDRFSAERTGGSVSTLTIQRTQQEDSAVYLCASSLATGGWEETQYFGPGTRLLVL.